The clone carrying this TCR beta chain has a handful of counts. What it binds is unknown. The Oncomine TCR Beta short-read assay sequenced DNA from cultured CD4+ T cells. MiXCR, applied by TCRdb to the PCR reads, yields one record per CDR3 protein. Seen here are 20,000 to 25,000 distinct CDR3 sequences, under 40% observed once, and the top ten hold approximately 8.9%. Time point described: late sampling 161 to 241 days after vaccination in a few convalescent patients. The treatment is: 10-day PBMC culture with coronavirus spike peptide pools or control peptides (ViraFEST assay). The entry originates in a study of vaccination and CD4 T cells after COVID-19. The CDR3 totals 14 residues.

The rearrangement links TRBV21-1 to TRBJ1-1; no DNA check was done on the table's D call, TRBD1. TRBV21-1 is shown as a pseudogene. The input for sequencing was CD4+ T cells from blood, cultured in vitro, taken about 7 months after SARS-CoV-2 vaccination. The receptor was derived from a human donor who had recovered from COVID-19. CDR3 sequence reads: CASSNPQGYTEAFF. The DNA of the CDR3 is TGTGCCAGCAGCAACCCCCAGGGGTACACTGAAGCTTTCTTT.